Each of the 22 T cell receptor beta chains below was sequenced from the same sample in a study of blood T cell repertoires in COVID-19. Using immunoSEQ multiplex PCR, the repertoire was profiled, and TCRdb retains in-frame clones only, with some absent. The sample yields 120,000 or so clones, approximately 83% seen once. The sequenced material came from peripheral blood. The receptors derive from a woman at least 80 years old with acute or convalescent COVID-19.

This chain connects TRBV5-1 to TRBJ1-1, with TRBD1 matching 8 bases. CDR1 and CDR2 (germline): SGHRS, YFSETQ. This CDR3 has 16 amino acids. V gave up 3 bases and J gave up 3 bases; unmatched junction bases: 10. CDR3 in amino acids: CASSSIQGQGYTEAFF. DNA of the CDR3: TGCGCCAGCAGCTCCATTCAAGGACAGGGATACACTGAAGCTTTCTTT.

V is TRBV18 and J is TRBJ1-3; D is unresolved. Germline V lookup: CDR1 KGHSH, CDR2 LQKENI. Trimming pared 4 bases from V and 0 bases from J, leaving 13 bases between. The CDR3 covers 16 residues. CDR3 coding DNA: TGTGCCAGCTCACTAACGGACGGGAGCTCTGGAAACACCATATATTTT. Translating it yields CASSLTDGSSGNTIYF. The complete variable domain, with remaining parts taken from reference TRBV18 and TRBJ1-3, reads NAGVMQNPRHLVRRRGQEARLRCSPMKGHSHVYWYRQLPEEGLKFMVYLQKENIIDESGMPKERFSAEFPKEGPSILRIQQVVRGDSAAYFCASSLTDGSSGNTIYFGEGSWLTVV.

This chain joins TRBV18 and TRBJ1-1; a weak D match, TRBD1 (5 bases). The CDR3 runs 13 residues. Germline lookup yields CDR1 KGHSH and CDR2 LQKENI. Trimming pared 2 bases from V and 1 base from J, leaving 5 bases between. The CDR3 DNA follows: TGTGCCAGCTCACCAGGGGCGAACACTGAAGCTTTCTTT. It codes for CASSPGANTEAFF.

This chain connects TRBV7-2 to TRBJ2-1; a weak D match, TRBD1 (6 bases). From germline, CDR1 is SGHTA and CDR2 FQGNSA. V was shortened by 4 bases and J by 7 bases, with 14 bases between the two germline ends. The length of the CDR3 is 14 residues. As DNA, the CDR3 is TGTGCCAGCAGCTACCACAGGGAGTCGAATGAGCAGTTCTTC. Protein product: CASSYHRESNEQFF.

The J gene is TRBJ1-3, the V gene TRBV28; no clear D gene. Germline lookup yields CDR1 MDHEN and CDR2 SYDVKM. V lost 6 bases to trimming and J lost 9 bases, with 12 bases between them. There are 12 residues in the CDR3. The CDR3 is CASSPSSFTIYF. The CDR3 DNA sequence: TGTGCCAGCAGCCCCTCGTCTTTCACCATATATTTT. The full variable domain, rest sourced from reference TRBV28 and TRBJ1-3, is DVKVTQSSRYLVKRTGEKVFLECVQDMDHENMFWYRQDPGLGLRLIYFSYDVKMKEKGDIPEGYSVSREKKERFSLILESASTNQTSMYLCASSPSSFTIYFGEGSWLTVV.

The chain has TRBV7-8 and TRBJ2-7, with 10 bases that match TRBD1. The CDR3 covers 15 residues. Losses at the gene ends were 3 bases for V and 5 bases for J; bases not matched to a gene: 7. In germline, CDR1 is SGHVS, CDR2 FQNEAQ. The CDR3 region has the DNA TGTGCCAGCAGCTTGACAGGGGGCCGTCTAGACGAGCAGTACTTC. Its protein product is CASSLTGGRLDEQYF.

The chain is built from TRBV7-2 and TRBJ1-1; unclear D gene. V lost 2 bases and J lost 5, with 15 bases in between. Germline V lookup: CDR1 SGHTA, CDR2 FQGNSA. The CDR3 spans 15 residues. The CDR3 is CASSLTAAGGTEAFF. The CDR3 DNA reads as TGTGCCAGCAGCTTAACGGCCGCAGGAGGAACTGAAGCTTTCTTT.

The chain recombines TRBV5-1 with TRBJ1-3; no clear D. V was cut by 0 bases and J by 0 bases, with 4 bases left in between. Germline loops: CDR1 SGHRS, CDR2 YFSETQ. This CDR3 is 14 amino acids long. The chain's CDR3 is CASSLGHSGNTIYF. The DNA of the CDR3 is TGCGCCAGCAGCTTGGGTCACTCTGGAAACACCATATATTTT.

As concerns this clone: Other DNA sequences in this specimen translate into the identical CDR3. J is TRBJ1-2 and V is TRBV3-1 (or the pseudogene TRBV3-2), with D possibly matching TRBD1 (6 bases). CDR1 and CDR2 from the germline V gene are LGHDT and YNNKEL (reference sequence). The V gene lost 1 base and the J gene lost 2 bases, with 8 bases spanning the gap. This CDR3 spans 14 amino acids. In DNA, the CDR3 is TGTGCCAGCAGCCAAGGCGACAGGAACTATGGCTACACCTTC. It translates to CASSQGDRNYGYTF.

V and J are TRBV5-1 and TRBJ2-5, with 9 bases identical to TRBD1. CDR3 size: 17 residues. The J segment lost 1 base and the V segment lost 4 bases, leaving 11 bases of the junction unmatched. The germline CDR1 and CDR2 sequences are SGHRS and YFSETQ. The CDR3 DNA reads TGCGCCAGCAGCCCGCTAGCCGGGACAGGGTTCCAAGAGACCCAGTACTTC. It specifies CASSPLAGTGFQETQYF.

This clone was found once. CDR3 protein: CASSELTAGTVSSEQFF. CDR3 nucleotide sequence: TGTGCCAGCAGTGAACTCACCGCCGGGACAGTATCAAGTGAGCAGTTCTTC. The chain carries TRBV6-1 and TRBJ2-1; 7 bases are a match to TRBD1. Germline-derived CDR1 and CDR2 are MNHNS and SASEGT. CDR3 length: 17 amino acids. V dropped 2 bases and J dropped 9; count of bases not matched to a gene: 16.

This clone is a singleton in its sample. The chain uses TRBV6-5 and TRBJ1-6; 12 bases fit TRBD1. This CDR3 spans 15 amino acids. Losses at the gene ends were 4 bases for V and 7 bases for J; bases not matched to a gene: 2. Germline loops: CDR1 MNHEY, CDR2 SVGAGI. The chain's CDR3 is CASSSGTGGNSPLHF. The CDR3 nucleotides are TGTGCCAGCAGTTCTGGGACAGGGGGCAATTCACCCCTCCACTTT.

V and J are TRBV12-5 and TRBJ2-1, with 9 bases identical to TRBD1. V lost 7 bases to trimming and J lost 5 bases; unmatched junction nucleotides: 12. The CDR3 is made up of 16 amino acids. Germline CDR1 reads LGHNT; CDR2 reads FRNRAP. The CDR3 loop is CASAQDRGQGHNEQFF. The CDR3 DNA follows: TGTGCTAGTGCCCAGGACAGGGGCCAGGGACACAATGAGCAGTTCTTC.

The V call is TRBV2, the J call TRBJ1-2; 7 nucleotides agree with TRBD1. Trimming removed 11 bases from V and 1 base from J; junction bases left unmatched: 13. The CDR3 extends over 15 amino acids. CDR1 and CDR2 from the germline V gene are SNHLY and FYNNEI. The CDR3 reads CAGRDSSSGNYGYTF. CDR3 nucleotide sequence: TGTGCCGGAAGGGACAGCTCCAGCGGTAACTATGGCTACACCTTC.

The rearrangement joins TRBV4-2 to TRBJ2-3, with 9 positions matching TRBD2. V lost 0 bases, J lost 2 bases, and 6 bases stayed unmatched. This CDR3 spans 17 amino acids. Germline CDR1 is LGHNA and CDR2 is YNFKEQ. CDR3 nucleotide sequence: TGTGCCAGCAGCCAAGACCCGGGACTAGCTGTCACAGATACGCAGTATTTT. Its translation is CASSQDPGLAVTDTQYF.

The chain recombines TRBV7-9 with TRBJ1-3; D perhaps matches TRBD1 (6 bases). Between the trimmed V and J ends, which lost 1 base and 6 bases, there was a span of 13 bases. CDR1 and CDR2 from the germline V gene are SEHNR and FQNEAQ (reference sequence). This CDR3 comprises 15 residues. CDR3 DNA: TGTGCCAGCAGCTTAGTAACAGGGACGTCAAACACCATATATTTT. This gives the protein CASSLVTGTSNTIYF. Based on the CDR3 plus reference TRBV7-9 and TRBJ1-3, the full variable domain is DTGVSQNPRHKITKRGQNVTFRCDPISEHNRLYWYRQTLGQGPEFLTYFQNEAQLEKSRLLSDRFSAERPKGSFSTLEIQRTEQGDSAMYLCASSLVTGTSNTIYFGEGSWLTVV.

The chain has TRBV7-9 and TRBJ1-1, with D unresolved. Germline CDR1 SEHNR, CDR2 FQNEAQ (reference sequence). The CDR3 covers 15 residues. V was pared by 2 bases and J by 4 bases, with 14 bases between. As DNA, the CDR3 is TGTGCCAGCAGCTTACCTGTCCCCCACTTCACTGAAGCTTTCTTT. Amino acids: CASSLPVPHFTEAFF.

V and J are TRBV7-8 and TRBJ2-3; 10 nucleotides agree with TRBD1. With V trimmed by 5 bases and J by 3 bases, 5 bases remained unmatched. Germline CDR1 and CDR2: SGHVS and FQNEAQ. This CDR3 is 15 amino acids long. CDR3 DNA: TGTGCCAGCAGCCCTCGGGACAGGGGAACAGATACGCAGTATTTT. Its translation is CASSPRDRGTDTQYF.

This sequence joins TRBV5-5 and TRBJ2-6; 9 bases align to TRBD1. The germline V gene encodes CDR1 SGHKS and CDR2 YYEKEE (reference sequence). The CDR3 totals 19 residues. V dropped 2 bases and J dropped 3; count of bases not matched to a gene: 12. CDR3 in amino acids: CASSFFGTGLGGGANVLTF. CDR3 DNA sequence: TGTGCCAGCAGCTTTTTTGGGACAGGGTTAGGAGGTGGGGCCAACGTCCTGACTTTC. Full variable domain (missing parts from reference TRBV5-5 and TRBJ2-6): DAGVTQSPTHLIKTRGQQVTLRCSPISGHKSVSWYQQVLGQGPQFIFQYYEKEERGRGNFPDRFSARQFPNYSSELNVNALLLGDSALYLCASSFFGTGLGGGANVLTFGAGSRLTVL.

V is TRBV27 and J is TRBJ1-4; TRBD1 is a possible D gene (6 bases). CDR1 is MNHEY, CDR2 SMNVEV, per germline (reference sequence). The CDR3 length is 15 residues. V lost 4 bases and J lost 4, with 13 bases in between. DNA for the CDR3: TGTGCCAGCAGTTCTACAGGGTGGAATAATGAAAAACTGTTTTTT. Protein product: CASSSTGWNNEKLFF.

The chain carries TRBV15 and TRBJ2-7; D not certain. The CDR3 consists of 14 residues. Between the trimmed V and J ends, which lost 8 bases and 4 bases, there was a span of 18 bases. CDR1 is LNHNV, CDR2 YYDKDF, per germline (reference sequence). This CDR3 is CATSAQELGYEQYV. The CDR3 region has the DNA TGTGCCACCTCCGCCCAAGAACTCGGTTACGAGCAGTACGTC.

This chain links TRBV7-2 with TRBJ1-6; D remains unclear. The CDR3 extends over 14 amino acids. The V end was cut by 5 bases, the J end by 0 bases, with 5 bases between. Germline V gene data show CDR1 as SGHTA and CDR2 as FQGNSA. As DNA, the CDR3 is TGTGCCAGCAGCCGGAGCTCCTATAATTCACCCCTCCACTTT. Translating gives CASSRSSYNSPLHF.